This TCR beta chain was obtained from a study of breast tumors, draining lymph nodes, adjacent tissues. General study points: Tumor repertoires ranked between lymph nodes and nontumor tissue in diversity, with V and J gene preferences. The data were judged consistent with most tumor T cells coming from lymph node and expanding in tumor.

Breast cancer patients provided tissue from their axillary draining lymph nodes. TCRdb itself ran the multiplex PCR reads through MiXCR, one entry per CDR3 protein. This table holds nearly 200,000 distinct CDR3 sequences, around a third found once. This clonotype has at least ten counts. What it recognizes is unknown. This CDR3 spans 15 amino acids. Per the germline V gene, CDR1 is SGHVS and CDR2 is FQNEAQ. The V and J ends lost 5 bases and 11 bases, in that order; junction bases with no gene match: 13. The J gene is TRBJ2-2, the V gene TRBV7-8; 8 positions match TRBD2. Sequenced input: axillary lymph node tissue. The clonotype was recovered from a female donor with breast cancer. Some clones in this sample may be carry-over from other donors' samples. The CDR3 nucleotides read TGTGCCAGCAGCAGGGGTAGAGCGGGAGCGAGAGAGCTGTTTTTT. Protein: CASSRGRAGARELFF.